The clone carrying this TCR beta chain has just a few counts. Its specificity is not known. This record comes from a study of blood T cells in healthy people across ages. Germline-derived CDR1 and CDR2 are SGHTA and FQGNSA. The CDR3 is 16 residues long. With 5 bases clipped from V and 1 base from J, the junction kept 7 bases outside the gene matches. With a J-beta primer mix and a sample-barcoded 5' primer, a second PCR ran roughly 7 to 11 cycles. Each cDNA molecule was tagged by a template-switch adaptor with 12 random nucleotides. TCRdb reanalysed the 5' RACE reads using MiXCR and keeps one entry per CDR3 protein. The sample lists some 700,000 distinct CDR3 sequences, 20% to 25% occurring once. Points from the study as a whole: Per million T cells, the diversity of TCR beta decreased roughly linearly as age advanced.

Each sample used at least 6 million PBMCs. A minimum of 5 micrograms of total RNA was extracted per sample. This receptor was taken from a man in his 70s in good health. The specimen was blood. This sequence joins TRBV7-2 and TRBJ1-5, with 8 bases lining up with TRBD1. CDR3 sequence reads: CASSLAGGWSNQPQHF. CDR3 DNA sequence: TGTGCCAGCAGCCTCGCAGGGGGCTGGAGCAATCAGCCCCAGCATTTT.